These 10 T cell receptor beta chains originate from one sample sequenced in a study of metastatic and nonmetastatic thyroid tumors. TCRdb reanalyzed the PCR reads via MiXCR. The sample has about 82,000 clones, about an eighth seen once; the top ten hold approximately 10%. Prior to thyroid surgery, none of the patients had received any treatment. The sequenced sample consisted of tumor tissue. Source of these receptors: a female donor with papillary thyroid cancer or a benign thyroid nodule (not recorded which). Some clones in this sample may be carry-over from other donors' samples.

This clone showed up many times. The chain joins TRBV5-1 to TRBJ2-3, with TRBD1 identical over 9 bases. In germline, CDR1 is SGHRS, CDR2 YFSETQ. The CDR3 length is 14 residues. The V and J ends lost 4 bases and 5 bases, in that order; junction bases with no gene match: 5. CDR3 sequence reads: CASSMTTGGDTQYF. CDR3 bases: TGCGCCAGCAGCATGACGACAGGGGGAGATACGCAGTATTTT. The full variable domain, rest sourced from reference TRBV5-1 and TRBJ2-3, is KAGVTQTPRYLIKTRGQQVTLSCSPISGHRSVSWYQQTPGQGLQFLFEYFSETQRNKGNFPGRFSGRQFSNSRSEMNVSTLELGDSALYLCASSMTTGGDTQYFGPGTRLTVL.

This clone was seen many times. Distinct nucleotide sequences in the sample also encode this CDR3. The rearrangement links TRBV12-3 or TRBV12-4 to TRBJ2-5; TRBD1 matches 7 bases. V dropped 5 bases and J dropped 3; count of bases not matched to a gene: 6. This CDR3 comprises 14 residues. The CDR3 region has the DNA TGTGCCAGCAGTCATGCTGGGACAGAAGAGACCCAGTACTTC. This sequence encodes CASSHAGTEETQYF.

This clone came up many times. The chain combines TRBV3-1 with TRBJ2-5; D is unclear. V shed 1 base and J shed 2 bases, with 14 bases lying between them. The CDR3 totals 16 residues. Germline-derived CDR1 and CDR2 are LGHDT and YNNKEL (reference sequence). The CDR3 bases are TGTGCCAGCAGCCAAGCGACGGGTCCAACTCAAGAGACCCAGTACTTC. It codes for CASSQATGPTQETQYF.

With respect to this clone: This may arise from a read error, as a much more abundant clone is one base away. The chain combines TRBV20-1 with TRBJ1-2; the D gene is possibly TRBD1 (5 bases). The germline V gene encodes CDR1 DFQATT and CDR2 SNEGSKA (reference sequence). CDR3 length equals 14 residues. The CDR3 region is CSAGGLGRIYCYTF. The DNA of the CDR3 is TGCAGTGCGGGCGGGCTGGGGCGTATCTATTGCTACACCTTC.

This clone was counted at least ten times. V gene TRBV6-1 combines with J gene TRBJ1-5; D unresolved. Deletions cut 5 bases from V and 7 bases from J, with 12 bases between. Germline V CDR1 and CDR2: MNHNS, SASEGT. This CDR3 is 13 amino acids long. CDR3 loop: CASSITRRQPQHF. The CDR3 DNA follows: TGTGCCAGCAGTATAACAAGGAGGCAGCCCCAGCATTTT.

Comment on this clone: Just one base apart from a much larger clone, this may be a read error. Other DNA sequences in this sample translate to the same CDR3. CDR3 region: CASSPRGETQYF. The CDR3 DNA sequence: TGTGCCAGTAGCCCCAGGGGAGAGACCCAGTACTTC. The chain has TRBV3-1 and TRBJ2-5, with TRBD1 as a possible D gene (6 bases). The V gene's germline CDR1 is LGHDT and CDR2 YNNKEL (reference sequence). The CDR3 runs to 12 residues.

About this clone itself: One end of the junction does not line up with germline, which may come from a read error. Distinct nucleotide sequences in the sample also encode this CDR3. This chain connects TRBV5-4 to TRBJ2-3; no reliable D call. CDR1 SGHNT and CDR2 YYREEE come from the germline V gene (reference sequence). This CDR3 is built from 12 residues. The CDR3 nucleotides read TGTGCCAGCAGCTTGTTCACAGATACGCAGTACTTT. Amino acids: CASSLFTDTQYF.

This clone turned up a few times. V is TRBV6-2 or TRBV6-3 and J is TRBJ1-2; no clear D gene. The CDR3 is made up of 15 amino acids. Germline V CDR1 and CDR2: MNHEY, SVGEGT. The V gene lost 0 bases and the J gene lost 8 bases, with 16 bases spanning the gap. The CDR3 DNA sequence: TGTGCCAGCAGTTACTCGATTATAATGGGTTCGGGCTACACCTTC. This encodes CASSYSIIMGSGYTF.

This clone was seen ten or more times. The rearrangement links TRBV13 to TRBJ2-7; 9 bases are a match to TRBD1. Germline loops: CDR1 PRHDT, CDR2 FYEKMQ (reference sequence). The CDR3 is 14 residues long. V was pared by 5 bases and J by 2 bases, with 4 bases of the junction left unmatched. The CDR3 protein is CASSRDRGAYEQYF. CDR3 nucleotides: TGTGCCAGCAGCCGCGACAGGGGGGCCTACGAGCAGTACTTC.

There are a few counts of this clone. A much larger clone lies a single base off, so this may be a read error. The chain employs TRBV10-2 and TRBJ1-5, with a weak D call TRBD1 (6 bases). Trimming removed 7 bases from V and 1 base from J, with 14 bases in between. The CDR3 runs 15 residues. Germline V CDR1 and CDR2: WSHSY, SAAADI. DNA of the CDR3: TGCGCCAGCATCATGGGCAGGGGCAGCAATCAGCCCCAGCATTTT. Amino acid sequence: CASIMGRGSNQPQHF.